The clone carrying this T cell receptor beta chain was seen a handful of times. Its antigen remains unidentified. At one boundary the junction diverges from the germline segment, which might be a read error. This specimen belongs to a study of blood T cells in healthy people across ages. Germline assignment: CDR1 SGHRS and CDR2 YFSETQ. The CDR3 loop spans 15 amino acids. The second PCR ran roughly 7 to 11 cycles with a sample-barcoded 5' primer and J-beta primers. Each cDNA was tagged by a template-switch adaptor containing 12 random nucleotides. Per-sample output comprised a minimum of 2.5 million paired-end reads containing CDR3. TCRdb processed the 5' RACE reads anew with MiXCR; each CDR3 protein has one entry. The sample consists of about 800,000 distinct CDR3 sequences, roughly 46% of them appearing once. Whole-study results and caveats: It was the long-lived donors that had more naive CD4+ cells and higher diversity than aged donors. The unsorted PBMCs prevented any conclusive comparison of naive versus antigen-experienced cells.

This receptor was identified in a man older than 75 in good health. The chain carries TRBV5-1 and TRBJ2-3; D possibly corresponds to TRBD1 (6 bases). Sequenced input: blood. The chain's CDR3 is CASSHYRVPGDTQYF. CDR3 bases: TGTGCCAGCAGCCATTACAGGGTCCCGGGAGATACGCAGTATTTT.